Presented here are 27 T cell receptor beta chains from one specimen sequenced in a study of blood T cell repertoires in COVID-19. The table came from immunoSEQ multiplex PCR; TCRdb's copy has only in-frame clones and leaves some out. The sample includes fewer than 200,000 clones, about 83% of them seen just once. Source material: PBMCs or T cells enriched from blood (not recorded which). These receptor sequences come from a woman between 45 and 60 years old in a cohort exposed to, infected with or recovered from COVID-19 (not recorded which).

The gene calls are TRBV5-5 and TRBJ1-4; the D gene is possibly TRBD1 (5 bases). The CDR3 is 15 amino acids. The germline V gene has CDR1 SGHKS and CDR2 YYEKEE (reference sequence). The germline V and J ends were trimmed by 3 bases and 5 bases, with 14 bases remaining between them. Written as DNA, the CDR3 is TGTGCCAGCAGCTCGACAGTGGGAGGGAATGAAAAACTGTTTTTT. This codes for CASSSTVGGNEKLFF.

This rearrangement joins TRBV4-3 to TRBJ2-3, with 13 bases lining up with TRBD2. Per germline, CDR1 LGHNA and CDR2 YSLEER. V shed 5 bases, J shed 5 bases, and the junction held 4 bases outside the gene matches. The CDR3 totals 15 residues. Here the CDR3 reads CASSALAGGLDTQYF. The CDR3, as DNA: TGCGCCAGCAGCGCACTAGCGGGGGGGCTAGATACGCAGTATTTT.

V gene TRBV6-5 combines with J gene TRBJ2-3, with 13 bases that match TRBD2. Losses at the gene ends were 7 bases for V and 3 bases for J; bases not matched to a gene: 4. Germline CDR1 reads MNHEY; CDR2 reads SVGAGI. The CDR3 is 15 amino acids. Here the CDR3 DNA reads TGTGCCAGCAAAGGACTAGCGGGAGAAACAGATACGCAGTATTTT. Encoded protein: CASKGLAGETDTQYF.

The CDR3 is CASSVDRGASYEQYF. In DNA form, the CDR3 reads TGTGCCAGCAGTGTGGACAGGGGGGCCTCCTACGAGCAGTACTTC. J is TRBJ2-7 and V is TRBV2; 10 bases agree with TRBD1. J was trimmed by 0 bases and V by 4 bases; bases with no gene match: 3. There are 15 residues in the CDR3. CDR1 is SNHLY, CDR2 FYNNEI, per germline.

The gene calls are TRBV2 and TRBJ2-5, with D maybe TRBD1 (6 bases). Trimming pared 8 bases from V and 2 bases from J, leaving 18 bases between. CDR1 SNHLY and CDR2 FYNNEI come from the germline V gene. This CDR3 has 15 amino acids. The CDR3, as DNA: TGTGCCAGCTCCCCTAGGGGGACATATCAAGAGACCCAGTACTTC. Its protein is CASSPRGTYQETQYF.

Written as DNA, the CDR3 is TGCGCCAGCAGCCAAGAGCGGGCTCATACGCAGTATTTT. It specifies CASSQERAHTQYF. The rearrangement uses TRBV4-3 and TRBJ2-3; possible D gene TRBD2, 5 bases. Germline V lookup: CDR1 LGHNA, CDR2 YSLEER. V gave up 0 bases and J gave up 7 bases, with 8 bases separating them. The CDR3 consists of 13 residues.

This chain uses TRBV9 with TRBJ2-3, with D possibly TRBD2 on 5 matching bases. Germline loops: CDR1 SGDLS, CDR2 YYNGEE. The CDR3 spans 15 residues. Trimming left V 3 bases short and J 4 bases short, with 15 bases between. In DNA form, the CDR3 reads TGTGCCAGCAGCGCTCGAGAGGGCTGGGCAGATACGCAGTATTTT. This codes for CASSAREGWADTQYF.

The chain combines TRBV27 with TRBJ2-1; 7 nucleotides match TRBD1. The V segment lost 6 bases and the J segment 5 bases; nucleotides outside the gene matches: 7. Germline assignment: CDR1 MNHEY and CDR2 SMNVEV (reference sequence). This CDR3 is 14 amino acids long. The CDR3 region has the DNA TGTGCCAGCAGCGAAAGGGGGCCAGACAATGAGCAGTTCTTC. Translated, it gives CASSERGPDNEQFF.

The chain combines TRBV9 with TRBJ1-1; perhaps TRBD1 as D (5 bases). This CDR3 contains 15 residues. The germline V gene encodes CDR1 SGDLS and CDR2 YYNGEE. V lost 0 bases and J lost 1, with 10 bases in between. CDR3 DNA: TGTGCCAGCAGCGTAGATCCGGGGGGGAACACTGAAGCTTTCTTT. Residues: CASSVDPGGNTEAFF.

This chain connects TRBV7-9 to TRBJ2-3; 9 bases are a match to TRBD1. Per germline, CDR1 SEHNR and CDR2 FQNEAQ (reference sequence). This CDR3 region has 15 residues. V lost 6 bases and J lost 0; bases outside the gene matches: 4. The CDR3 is CASSPGTGSTDTQYF. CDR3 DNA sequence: TGTGCCAGCAGTCCCGGGACAGGGAGCACAGATACGCAGTATTTT.

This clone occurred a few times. CDR3 in amino acids: CAISDRGNYGYTF. CDR3 DNA sequence: TGTGCCATCTCGGACAGGGGCAACTATGGCTACACCTTC. The rearrangement uses TRBV6-6 and TRBJ1-2; 9 nucleotides align to TRBD1. This CDR3 contains 13 residues. The ends lost 10 bases at V and 2 bases at J; junction bases unmatched: 5. Germline V CDR1 and CDR2: MNHNY, SVGAGI (reference sequence).

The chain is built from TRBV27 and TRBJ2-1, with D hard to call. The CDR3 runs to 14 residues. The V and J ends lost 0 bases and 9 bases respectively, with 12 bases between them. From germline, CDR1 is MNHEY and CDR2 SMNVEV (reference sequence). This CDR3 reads CASSLSRVPGEQFF. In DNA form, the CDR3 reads TGTGCCAGCAGTTTATCTCGGGTGCCCGGTGAGCAGTTCTTC.

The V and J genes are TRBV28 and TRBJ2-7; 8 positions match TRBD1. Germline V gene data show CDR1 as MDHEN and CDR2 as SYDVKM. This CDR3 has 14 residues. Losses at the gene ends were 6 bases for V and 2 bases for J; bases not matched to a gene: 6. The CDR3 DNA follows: TGTGCCAGCAGCTCAGGGGGCCCCACCTACGAGCAGTACTTC. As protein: CASSSGGPTYEQYF.

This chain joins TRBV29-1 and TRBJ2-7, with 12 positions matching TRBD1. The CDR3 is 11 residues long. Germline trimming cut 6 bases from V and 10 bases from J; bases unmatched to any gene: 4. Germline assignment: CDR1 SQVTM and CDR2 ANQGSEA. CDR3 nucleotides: TGCAGCGTCGGGACAGGGGGCGGTCAGTACTTC. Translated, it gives CSVGTGGGQYF.

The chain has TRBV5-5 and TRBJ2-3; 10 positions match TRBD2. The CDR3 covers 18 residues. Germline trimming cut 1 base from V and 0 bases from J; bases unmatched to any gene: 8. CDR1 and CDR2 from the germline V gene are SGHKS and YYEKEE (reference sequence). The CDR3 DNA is TGTGCCAGCAGCTTGAGGGGACTAGCGCCTACCAGCACAGATACGCAGTATTTT. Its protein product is CASSLRGLAPTSTDTQYF.

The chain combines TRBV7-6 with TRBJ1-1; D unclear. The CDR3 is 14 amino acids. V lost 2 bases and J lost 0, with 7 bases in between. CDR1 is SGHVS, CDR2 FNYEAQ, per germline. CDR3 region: CASSLSTVNTEAFF. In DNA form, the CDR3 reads TGTGCCAGCAGCTTAAGCACAGTGAACACTGAAGCTTTCTTT. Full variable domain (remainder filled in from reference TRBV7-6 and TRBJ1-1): GAGVSQSPRYKVTKRGQDVALRCDPISGHVSLYWYRQALGQGPEFLTYFNYEAQQDKSGLPNDRFSAERPEGSISTLTIQRTEQRDSAMYRCASSLSTVNTEAFFGQGTRLTVV.

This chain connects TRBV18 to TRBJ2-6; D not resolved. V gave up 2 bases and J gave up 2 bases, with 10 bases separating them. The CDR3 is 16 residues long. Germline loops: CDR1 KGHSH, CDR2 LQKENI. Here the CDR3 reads CASSPTTVAGANVLTF. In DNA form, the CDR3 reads TGTGCCAGCTCACCAACAACAGTCGCTGGGGCCAACGTCCTGACTTTC.

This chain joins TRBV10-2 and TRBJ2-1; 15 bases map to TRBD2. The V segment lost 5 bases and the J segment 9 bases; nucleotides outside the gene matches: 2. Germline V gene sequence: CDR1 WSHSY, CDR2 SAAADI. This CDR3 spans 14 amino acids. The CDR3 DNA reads TGCGCCAGCAGTAAGGGACTAGCGGGAGGTGAGCAGTTCTTC. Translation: CASSKGLAGGEQFF.

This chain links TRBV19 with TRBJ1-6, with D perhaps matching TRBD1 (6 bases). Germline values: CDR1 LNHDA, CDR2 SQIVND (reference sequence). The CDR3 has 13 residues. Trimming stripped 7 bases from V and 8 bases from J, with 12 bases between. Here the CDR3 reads CASKTGWDSPLHF. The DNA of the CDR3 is TGTGCCAGTAAAACAGGGTGGGATTCACCCCTCCACTTT.

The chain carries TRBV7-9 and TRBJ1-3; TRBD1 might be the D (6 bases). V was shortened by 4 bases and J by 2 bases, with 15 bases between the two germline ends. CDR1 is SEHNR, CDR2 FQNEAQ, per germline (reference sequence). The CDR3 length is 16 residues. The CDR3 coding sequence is TGTGCCAGCAGCTCCGGACAGCCTCAGACTGGAAACACCATATATTTT. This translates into CASSSGQPQTGNTIYF. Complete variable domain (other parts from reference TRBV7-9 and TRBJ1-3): DTGVSQNPRHKITKRGQNVTFRCDPISEHNRLYWYRQTLGQGPEFLTYFQNEAQLEKSRLLSDRFSAERPKGSFSTLEIQRTEQGDSAMYLCASSSGQPQTGNTIYFGEGSWLTVV.

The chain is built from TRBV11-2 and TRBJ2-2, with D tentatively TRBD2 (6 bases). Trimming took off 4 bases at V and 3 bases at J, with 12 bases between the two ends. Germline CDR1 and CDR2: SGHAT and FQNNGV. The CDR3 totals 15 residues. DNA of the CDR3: TGTGCCAGCAGCTCCCTTAGCGGTTACACCGGGGAGCTGTTTTTT. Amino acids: CASSSLSGYTGELFF.

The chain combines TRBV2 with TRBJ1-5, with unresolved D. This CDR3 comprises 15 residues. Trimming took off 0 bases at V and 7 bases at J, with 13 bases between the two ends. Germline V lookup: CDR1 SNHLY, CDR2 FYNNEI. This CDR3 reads CASSEAGGYGQPQHF. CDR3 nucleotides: TGTGCCAGCAGTGAAGCTGGAGGATATGGCCAGCCCCAGCATTTT.

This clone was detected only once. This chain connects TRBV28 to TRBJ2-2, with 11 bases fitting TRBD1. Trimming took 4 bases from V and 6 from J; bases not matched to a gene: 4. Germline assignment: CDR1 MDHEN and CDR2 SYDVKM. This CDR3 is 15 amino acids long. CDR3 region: CASSSPGQGAGELFF. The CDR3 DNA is TGTGCCAGCAGTTCACCGGGACAGGGGGCCGGGGAGCTGTTTTTT.

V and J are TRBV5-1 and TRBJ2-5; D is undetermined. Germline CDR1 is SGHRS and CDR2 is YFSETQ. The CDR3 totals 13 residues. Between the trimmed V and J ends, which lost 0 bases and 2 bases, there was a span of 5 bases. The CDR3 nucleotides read TGCGCCAGCAGCTTGGGTCTACAAGAGACCCAGTACTTC. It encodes CASSLGLQETQYF.

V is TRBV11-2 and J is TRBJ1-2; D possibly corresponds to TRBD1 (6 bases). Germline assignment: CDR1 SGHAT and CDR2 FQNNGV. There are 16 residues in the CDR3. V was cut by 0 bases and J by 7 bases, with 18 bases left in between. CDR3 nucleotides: TGTGCCAGCAGCTTAGATGCCCGAGGGGGGGCGCGTGGCTACACCTTC. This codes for CASSLDARGGARGYTF.

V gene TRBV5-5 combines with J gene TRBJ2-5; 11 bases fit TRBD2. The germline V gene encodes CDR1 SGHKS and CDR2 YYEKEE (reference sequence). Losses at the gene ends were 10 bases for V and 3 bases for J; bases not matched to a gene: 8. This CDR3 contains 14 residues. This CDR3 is CAGTGLAAKETQYF. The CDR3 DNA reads TGTGCCGGGACGGGACTAGCGGCCAAAGAGACCCAGTACTTC.

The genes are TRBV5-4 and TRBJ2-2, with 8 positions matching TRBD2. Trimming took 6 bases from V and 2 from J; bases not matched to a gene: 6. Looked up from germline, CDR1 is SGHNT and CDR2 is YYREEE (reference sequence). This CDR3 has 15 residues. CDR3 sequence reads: CASTPWTSNTGELFF. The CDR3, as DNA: TGTGCCAGCACCCCTTGGACTAGCAACACCGGGGAGCTGTTTTTT.